This TCR beta chain was sequenced for a study of blood T cell repertoires in COVID-19. At the level of the study: Nucleic acid was either cDNA or gDNA, and it came from T cells, B-cell-depleted T cells, or PBMCs.

Assay used: immunoSEQ multiplex PCR; TCRdb lists only in-frame clones, some missing. The sample carries 250,000 to 300,000 clones, about 80% recorded once. Between the trimmed V and J ends, which lost 7 bases and 0 bases, there was a span of 9 bases. CDR1 is LGHNA and CDR2 is YNFKEQ in the germline V gene. The CDR3 has 13 residues. This clone has more than one count but fewer than ten. The gene calls are TRBV4-2 and TRBJ1-1; D gene ambiguous. The sequenced material came from PBMCs or T cells enriched from blood (not recorded which). The origin of this receptor is a man aged 45-65 years who had recovered from COVID-19. DNA for the CDR3: TGTGCCAGCACCCCGGAGATGAACACTGAAGCTTTCTTT. Its translation is CASTPEMNTEAFF.